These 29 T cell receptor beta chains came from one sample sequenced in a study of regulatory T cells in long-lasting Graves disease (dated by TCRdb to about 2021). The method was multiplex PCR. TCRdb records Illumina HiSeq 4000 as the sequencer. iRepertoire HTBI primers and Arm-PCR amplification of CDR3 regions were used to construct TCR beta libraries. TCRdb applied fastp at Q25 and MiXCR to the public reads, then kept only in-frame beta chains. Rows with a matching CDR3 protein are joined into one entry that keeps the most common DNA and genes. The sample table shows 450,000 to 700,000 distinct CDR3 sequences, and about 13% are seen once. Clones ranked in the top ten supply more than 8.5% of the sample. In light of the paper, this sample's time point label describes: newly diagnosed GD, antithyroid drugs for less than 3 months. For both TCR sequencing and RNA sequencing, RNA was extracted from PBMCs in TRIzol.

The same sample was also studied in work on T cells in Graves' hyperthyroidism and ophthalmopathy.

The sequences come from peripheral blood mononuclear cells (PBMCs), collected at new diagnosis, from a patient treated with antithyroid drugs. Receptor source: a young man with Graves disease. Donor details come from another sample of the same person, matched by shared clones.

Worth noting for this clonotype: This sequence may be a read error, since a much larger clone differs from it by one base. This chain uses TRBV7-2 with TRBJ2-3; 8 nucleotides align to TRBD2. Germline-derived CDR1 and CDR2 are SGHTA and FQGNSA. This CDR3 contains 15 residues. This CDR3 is CASSSREGSTGTQYF. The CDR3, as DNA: TGTGCCAGCAGCTCACGGGAGGGGAGCACAGGTACGCAGTATTTT. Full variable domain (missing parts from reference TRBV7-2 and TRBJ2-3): GAGVSQSPSNKVTEKGKDVELRCDPISGHTALYWYRQSLGQGLEFLIYFQGNSAPDKSGLPSDRFSAERTGGSVSTLTIQRTQQEDSAVYLCASSSREGSTGTQYFGPGTRLTVL.

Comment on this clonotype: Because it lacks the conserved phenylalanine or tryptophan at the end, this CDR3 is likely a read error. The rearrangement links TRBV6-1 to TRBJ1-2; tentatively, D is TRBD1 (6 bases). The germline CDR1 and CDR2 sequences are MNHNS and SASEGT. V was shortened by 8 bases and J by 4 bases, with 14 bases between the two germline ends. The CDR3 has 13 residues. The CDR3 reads CASGRSDSYGYTI. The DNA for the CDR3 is TGTGCCAGCGGGAGGTCGGACAGCTATGGCTACACCATC.

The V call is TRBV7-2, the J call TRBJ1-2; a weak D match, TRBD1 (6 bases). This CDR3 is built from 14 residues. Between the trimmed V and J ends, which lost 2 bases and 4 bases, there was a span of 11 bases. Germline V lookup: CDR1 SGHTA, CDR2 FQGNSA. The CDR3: CASSLLDSLYGYTF. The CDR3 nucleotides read TGTGCCAGCAGCTTATTGGACAGCCTCTATGGCTACACCTTC.

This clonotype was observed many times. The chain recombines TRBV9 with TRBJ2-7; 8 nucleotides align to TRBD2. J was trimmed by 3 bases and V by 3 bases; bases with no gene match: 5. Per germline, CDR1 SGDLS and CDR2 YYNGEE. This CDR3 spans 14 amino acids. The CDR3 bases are TGTGCCAGCAGCGCCGGACTAGCTGGCTACGAGCAGTACTTC. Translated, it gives CASSAGLAGYEQYF.

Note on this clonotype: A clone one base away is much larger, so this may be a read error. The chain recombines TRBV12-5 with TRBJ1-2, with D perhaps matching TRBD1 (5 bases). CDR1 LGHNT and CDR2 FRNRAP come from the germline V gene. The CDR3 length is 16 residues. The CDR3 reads CASGLVLGQGLNGCTF. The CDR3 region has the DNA TGTGCTAGTGGTTTGGTACTAGGGCAGGGCCTTAATGGCTGCACCTTC.

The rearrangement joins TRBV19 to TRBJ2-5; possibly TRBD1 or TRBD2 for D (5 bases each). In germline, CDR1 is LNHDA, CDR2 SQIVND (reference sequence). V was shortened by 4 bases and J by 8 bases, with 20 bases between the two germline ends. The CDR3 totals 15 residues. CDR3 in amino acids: CASSNQGGGRETQYF. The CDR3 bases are TGTGCCAGTAGTAACCAGGGTGGGGGTAGAGAAACCCAGTACTTC.

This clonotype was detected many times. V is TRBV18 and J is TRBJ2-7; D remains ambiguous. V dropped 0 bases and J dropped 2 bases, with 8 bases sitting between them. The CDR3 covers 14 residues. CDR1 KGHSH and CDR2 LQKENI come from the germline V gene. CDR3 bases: TGTGCCAGCTCACCACCGTCAGGCACCTACGAGCAGTACTTC. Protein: CASSPPSGTYEQYF. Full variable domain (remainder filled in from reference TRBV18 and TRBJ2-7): NAGVMQNPRHLVRRRGQEARLRCSPMKGHSHVYWYRQLPEEGLKFMVYLQKENIIDESGMPKERFSAEFPKEGPSILRIQQVVRGDSAAYFCASSPPSGTYEQYFGPGTRLTVT.

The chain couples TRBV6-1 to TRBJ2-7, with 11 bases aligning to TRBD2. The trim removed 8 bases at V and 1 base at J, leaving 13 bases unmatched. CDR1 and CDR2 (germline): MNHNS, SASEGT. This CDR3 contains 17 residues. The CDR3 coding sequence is TGTGCCAGCTCACCGACAACTAGCGGGAGAATGTCCTACGAGCAGTACTTC. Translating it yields CASSPTTSGRMSYEQYF.

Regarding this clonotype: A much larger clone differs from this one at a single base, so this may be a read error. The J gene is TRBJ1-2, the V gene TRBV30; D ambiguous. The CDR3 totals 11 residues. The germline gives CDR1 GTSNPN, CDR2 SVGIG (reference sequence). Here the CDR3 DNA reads TGTGCCTGGACTGGGCGGCATGGCCACACCTTC. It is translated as CAWTGRHGHTF.

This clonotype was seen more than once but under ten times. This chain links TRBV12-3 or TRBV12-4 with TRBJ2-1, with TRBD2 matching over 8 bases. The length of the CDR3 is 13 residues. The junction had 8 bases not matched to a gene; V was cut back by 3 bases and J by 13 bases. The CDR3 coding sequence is TGTGCCAGCAGTTTTGGGACGGGGGGGGGTCAGTTCTTC. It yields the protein CASSFGTGGGQFF.

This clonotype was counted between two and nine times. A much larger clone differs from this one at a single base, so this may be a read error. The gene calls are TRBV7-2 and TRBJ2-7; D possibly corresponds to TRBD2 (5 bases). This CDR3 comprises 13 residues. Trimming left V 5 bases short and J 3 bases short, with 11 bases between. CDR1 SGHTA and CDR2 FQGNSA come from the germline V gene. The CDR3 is CASSPGRLYEQYF. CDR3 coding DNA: TGTGCCAGCAGCCCGGGAAGGCTCTACGAGCAGTACTTC.

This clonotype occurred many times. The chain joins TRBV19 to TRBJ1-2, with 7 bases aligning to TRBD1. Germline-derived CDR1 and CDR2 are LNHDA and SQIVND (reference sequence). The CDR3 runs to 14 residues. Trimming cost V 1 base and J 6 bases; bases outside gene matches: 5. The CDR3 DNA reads TGTGCCAGTAGTATAGGGACAGGCCCGGATGGCTACACCTTC. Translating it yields CASSIGTGPDGYTF.

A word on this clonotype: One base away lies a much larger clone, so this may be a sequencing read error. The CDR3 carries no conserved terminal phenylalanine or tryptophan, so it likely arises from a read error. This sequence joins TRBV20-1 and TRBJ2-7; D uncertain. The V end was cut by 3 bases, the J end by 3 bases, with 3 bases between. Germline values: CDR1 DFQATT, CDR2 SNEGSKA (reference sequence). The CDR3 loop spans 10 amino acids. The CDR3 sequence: CSASHYEQYS. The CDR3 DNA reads TGCAGTGCTAGTCACTACGAGCAGTACTCC.

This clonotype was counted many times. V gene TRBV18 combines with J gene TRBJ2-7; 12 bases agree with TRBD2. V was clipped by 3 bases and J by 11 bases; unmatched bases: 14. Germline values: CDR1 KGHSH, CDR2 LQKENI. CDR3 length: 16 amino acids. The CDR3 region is CASSPETPTSGSGEYF. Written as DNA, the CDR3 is TGTGCCAGCTCACCCGAGACCCCGACTAGCGGGAGTGGGGAGTACTTC.

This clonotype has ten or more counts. This CDR3 reads CAWQYRRRQYF. The CDR3 region has the DNA TGTGCCTGGCAATACAGGAGACGTCAGTACTTC. The V call is TRBV30, the J call TRBJ2-7, with a possible D match to TRBD1 (5 bases). The V and J ends lost 5 bases and 10 bases respectively, with 15 bases between them. The CDR3 has 11 amino acids. CDR1 GTSNPN and CDR2 SVGIG come from the germline V gene (reference sequence).

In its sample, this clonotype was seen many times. DNA for the CDR3: TGTGCCAGCAAGAGCGGTAATGAGCAGTTCTTC. This encodes CASKSGNEQFF. The rearrangement uses TRBV7-9 and TRBJ2-1; D perhaps matches TRBD2 (5 bases). V was trimmed by 7 bases and J by 7 bases, leaving 8 bases between them. There are 11 residues in the CDR3. Germline lookup yields CDR1 SEHNR and CDR2 FQNEAQ (reference sequence).

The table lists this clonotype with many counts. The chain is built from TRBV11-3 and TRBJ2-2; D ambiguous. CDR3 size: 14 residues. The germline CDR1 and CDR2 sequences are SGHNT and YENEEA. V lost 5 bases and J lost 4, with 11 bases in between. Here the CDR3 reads CASSLRPLTGELFF. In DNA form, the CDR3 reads TGTGCCAGCAGCCTACGGCCCCTCACCGGGGAGCTGTTTTTT.

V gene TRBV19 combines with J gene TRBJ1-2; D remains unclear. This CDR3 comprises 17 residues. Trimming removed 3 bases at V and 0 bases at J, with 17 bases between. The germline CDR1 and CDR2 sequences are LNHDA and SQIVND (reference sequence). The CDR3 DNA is TGTGCCAGTAGTATGTTCTACAGTACAGCATCTAACTATGGCTACACCTTC. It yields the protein CASSMFYSTASNYGYTF.

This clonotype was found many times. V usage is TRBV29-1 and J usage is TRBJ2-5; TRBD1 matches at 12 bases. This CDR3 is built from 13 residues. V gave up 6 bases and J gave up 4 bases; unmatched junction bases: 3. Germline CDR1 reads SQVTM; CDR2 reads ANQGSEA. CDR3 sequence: CSVGTGGGETQYF. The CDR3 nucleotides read TGCAGCGTCGGGACAGGGGGCGGAGAGACCCAGTACTTC.

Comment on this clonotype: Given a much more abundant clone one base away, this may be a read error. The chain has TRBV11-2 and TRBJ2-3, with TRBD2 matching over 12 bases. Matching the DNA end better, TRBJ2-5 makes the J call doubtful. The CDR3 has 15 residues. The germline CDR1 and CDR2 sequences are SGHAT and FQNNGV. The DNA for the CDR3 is TGTGCCAGCAGCCCCCGACTAGCGGGAGCGTTCGCCCAGTACTTC. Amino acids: CASSPRLAGAFAQYF.

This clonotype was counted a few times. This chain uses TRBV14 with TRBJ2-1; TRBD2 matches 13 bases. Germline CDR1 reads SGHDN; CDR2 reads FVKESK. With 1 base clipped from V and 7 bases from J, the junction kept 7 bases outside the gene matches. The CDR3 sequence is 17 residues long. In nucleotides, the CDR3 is TGTGCCAGCAGCCAAGCCGTAGGACTAGCGGGAGAAAATGAGCAGTTCTTC. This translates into CASSQAVGLAGENEQFF. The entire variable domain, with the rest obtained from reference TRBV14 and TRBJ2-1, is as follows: EAGVTQFPSHSVIEKGQTVTLRCDPISGHDNLYWYRRVMGKEIKFLLHFVKESKQDESGMPNNRFLAERTGGTYSTLKVQPAELEDSGVYFCASSQAVGLAGENEQFFGPGTRLTVL.

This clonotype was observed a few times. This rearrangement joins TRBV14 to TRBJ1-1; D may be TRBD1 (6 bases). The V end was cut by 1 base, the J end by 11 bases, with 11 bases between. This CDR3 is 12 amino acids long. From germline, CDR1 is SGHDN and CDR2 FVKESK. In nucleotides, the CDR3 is TGTGCCAGCAGCCAAGGCAGGGGCCGGGCTTTCTTT. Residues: CASSQGRGRAFF.

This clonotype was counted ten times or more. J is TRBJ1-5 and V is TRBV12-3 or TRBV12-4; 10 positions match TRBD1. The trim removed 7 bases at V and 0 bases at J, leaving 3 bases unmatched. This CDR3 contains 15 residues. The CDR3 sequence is CASNRDRGSNQPQHF. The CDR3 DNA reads TGTGCCAGCAACCGGGACAGGGGTAGCAATCAGCCCCAGCATTTT.

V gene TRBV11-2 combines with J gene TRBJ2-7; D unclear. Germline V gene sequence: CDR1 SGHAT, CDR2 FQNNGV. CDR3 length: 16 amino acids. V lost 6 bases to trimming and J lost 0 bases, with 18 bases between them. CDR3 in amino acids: CASSSGNRAFSYEQYF. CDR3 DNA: TGTGCCAGCAGTTCTGGTAATCGCGCCTTCTCCTACGAGCAGTACTTC. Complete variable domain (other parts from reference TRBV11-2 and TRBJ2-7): EAGVAQSPRYKIIEKRQSVAFWCNPISGHATLYWYQQILGQGPKLLIQFQNNGVVDDSQLPKDRFSAERLKGVDSTLKIQPAKLEDSAVYLCASSSGNRAFSYEQYFGPGTRLTVT.

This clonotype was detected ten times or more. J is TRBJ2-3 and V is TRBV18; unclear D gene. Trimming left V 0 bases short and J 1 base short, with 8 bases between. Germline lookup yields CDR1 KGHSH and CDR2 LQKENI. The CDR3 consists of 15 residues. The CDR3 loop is CASSPPTQGTDTQYF. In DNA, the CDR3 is TGTGCCAGCTCACCACCGACCCAGGGCACAGATACGCAGTATTTT.

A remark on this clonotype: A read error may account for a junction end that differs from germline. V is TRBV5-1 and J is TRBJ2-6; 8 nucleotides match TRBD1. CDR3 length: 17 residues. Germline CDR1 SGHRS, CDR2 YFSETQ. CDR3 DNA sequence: TGTGCCAGCCGAAAAAGGGACAGGTCAACAGGGGCCAACGTCCTGACTTTC. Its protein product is CASRKRDRSTGANVLTF.

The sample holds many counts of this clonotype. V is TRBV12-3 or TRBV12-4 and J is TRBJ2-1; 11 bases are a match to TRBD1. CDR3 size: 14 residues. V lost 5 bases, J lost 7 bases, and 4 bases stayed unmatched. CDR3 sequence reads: CASSTGTGGNEQFF. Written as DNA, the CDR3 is TGTGCCAGCAGTACCGGGACAGGGGGTAATGAGCAGTTCTTC.

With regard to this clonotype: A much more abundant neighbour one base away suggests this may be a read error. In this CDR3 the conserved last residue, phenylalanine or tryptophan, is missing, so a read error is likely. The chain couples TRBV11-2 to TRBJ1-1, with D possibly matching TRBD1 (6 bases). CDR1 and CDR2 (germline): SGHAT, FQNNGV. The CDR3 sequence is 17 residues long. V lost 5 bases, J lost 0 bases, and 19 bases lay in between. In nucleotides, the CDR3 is TGTGCCAGCAGCCCCCCGACAGGCCGCGGGCTGAACACTGAAGCTTTCCTT. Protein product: CASSPPTGRGLNTEAFL.

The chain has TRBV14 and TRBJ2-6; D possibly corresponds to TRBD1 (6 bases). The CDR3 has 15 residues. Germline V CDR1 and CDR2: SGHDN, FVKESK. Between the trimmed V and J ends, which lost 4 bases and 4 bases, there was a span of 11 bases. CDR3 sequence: CASSRGQSGANVLTF. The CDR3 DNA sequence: TGTGCCAGCAGCCGAGGACAGTCCGGGGCCAACGTCCTGACTTTC.